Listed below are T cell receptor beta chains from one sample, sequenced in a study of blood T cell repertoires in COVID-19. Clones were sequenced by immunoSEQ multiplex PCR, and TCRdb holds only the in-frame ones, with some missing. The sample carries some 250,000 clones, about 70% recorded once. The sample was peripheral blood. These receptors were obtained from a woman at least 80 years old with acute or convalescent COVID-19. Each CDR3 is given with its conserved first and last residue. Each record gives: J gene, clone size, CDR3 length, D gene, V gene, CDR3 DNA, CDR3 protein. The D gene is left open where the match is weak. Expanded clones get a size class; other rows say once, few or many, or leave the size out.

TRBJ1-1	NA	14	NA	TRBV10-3	TGTGCCATCAGCGCCGGGGTGAGGAGCACTGAAGCTTTCTTT	CAISAGVRSTEAFF
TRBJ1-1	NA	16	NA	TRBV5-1	TGCGCCAGCAGCCACAACTTAGGCGCGGGGAGCACTGAAGCTTTCTTT	CASSHNLGAGSTEAFF
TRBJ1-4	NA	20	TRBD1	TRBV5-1	TGCGCCAGCAGCTTGGCCTGGACAGGGAGGGGAGTTGCAACTAATGAAAAACTGTTTTTT	CASSLAWTGRGVATNEKLFF
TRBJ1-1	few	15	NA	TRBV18	TGTGCCAGCTCACCACTTGGGGCTATGAACACTGAAGCTTTCTTT	CASSPLGAMNTEAFF
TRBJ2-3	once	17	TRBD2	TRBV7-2	TGTGCCAGCAGCTCCCGACTAGCGGGGGGGAGCACAGATACGCAGTATTTT	CASSSRLAGGSTDTQYF
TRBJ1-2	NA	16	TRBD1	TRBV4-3	TGCGCCAGCAGCCCTAACGGAGGACAGGCCCCCCGTGGCTACACCTTC	CASSPNGGQAPRGYTF
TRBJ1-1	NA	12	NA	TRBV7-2	TGTGCCAGCAGCTCCCGTTACACTGAAGCTTTCTTT	CASSSRYTEAFF
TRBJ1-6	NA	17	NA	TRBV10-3	TGTGCCATCAGTCCCGTCCGCGGACAGACCTATAATTCACCCCTCCACTTT	CAISPVRGQTYNSPLHF
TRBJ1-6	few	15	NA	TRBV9	TGTGCCAGCAGCGTACAGGGGCAGAAAAATTCACCCCTCCACTTT	CASSVQGQKNSPLHF
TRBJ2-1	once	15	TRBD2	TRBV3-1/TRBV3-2	TGTGCCAGCAGCCAAGGGGAGGGGCTAGTAGGTGAGCAGTTCTTC	CASSQGEGLVGEQFF
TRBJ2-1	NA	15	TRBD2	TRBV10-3	TGTGCCATCAGTGGGGGGAGGGAGACCGGAAATGAGCAGTTCTTC	CAISGGRETGNEQFF
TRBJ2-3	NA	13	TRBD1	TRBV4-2	TGTGCCAGCAGCCAAGAAGGACAGGTAACGCAGTATTTT	CASSQEGQVTQYF
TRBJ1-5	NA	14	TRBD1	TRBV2	TGTGCCAGCACCTTGGACAGGGGCAATCAGCCCCAGCATTTT	CASTLDRGNQPQHF